This paragraph covers one T cell receptor (beta chain) sequence. Its matching antigen is unknown. This entry is derived from a study of cytomegalovirus exposure and HLA in healthy donors. Study details: Genotyping of some 390 donors showed that about 79% belonged to the Caucasian-associated ancestry cluster. Study-level findings and limits: TCR beta V segments were, for the most part, productive about 87% or about 30% of the time in an earlier analysis. Some public TCRs appeared in many individuals, while most sequences were rare. A later analysis showed that HLA-associated TCR beta chains had undergone more clonal expansion than equally common others.

Germline assignment: CDR1 LGHNA and CDR2 YSLEER. The V gene end was trimmed by 4 bases and the J gene end by 6 bases; junction bases not matched to a gene: 14. The CDR3 runs 17 residues. The PCR used 60 Vbeta and 13 Jbeta primers. The repertoire was sequenced with immunoSEQ multiplex PCR; TCRdb's copy has only in-frame clones and lacks some. This table has 99,000 or so clones, over 70% appearing once. The specimen sequenced was PBMCs. The TCR sequence derives from a man aged 25 to 45 in good health and CMV-seronegative. The V call is TRBV4-3, the J call TRBJ2-7, with 11 bases matching TRBD1. The DNA for the CDR3 is TGCGCCAGCAGCCGCCACCCACCGGGACAGGGGGTCTCCGAGCAGTACTTC. Translated: CASSRHPPGQGVSEQYF.